What follows are 27 T cell receptor beta chains derived from one specimen sequenced in a study of untreated major depressive disorder. Study findings and constraints: Compared with controls, depressed patients showed more TRBV05-01 (Vbeta 5.1) usage in CD4+ T cells.

Clones were read by immunoSEQ multiplex PCR, and TCRdb kept only the in-frame ones, dropping some. The data show about 25,000 clones, with 90% to 95% seen just once and under 0.8% held by the top ten. These receptors' targets are unknown. Sequenced material: CD4+ T cells from PBMCs. These receptor sequences come from a young woman with major depressive disorder.

This clone has only one observation. The chain uses TRBV5-5 and TRBJ1-1; maybe TRBD1 (5 bases). Trimming took off 4 bases at V and 0 bases at J, with 10 bases between the two ends. CDR3 length equals 14 residues. Germline V gene data show CDR1 as SGHKS and CDR2 as YYEKEE (reference sequence). The CDR3 sequence: CASSPDSLNTEAFF. Here the CDR3 DNA reads TGTGCCAGCAGCCCCGACAGCTTGAACACTGAAGCTTTCTTT.

The V call is TRBV28, the J call TRBJ2-5; TRBD1 might be the D (5 bases). Deletions cut 2 bases from V and 1 base from J, with 8 bases between. The CDR3 runs to 14 residues. Germline-derived CDR1 and CDR2 are MDHEN and SYDVKM. Here the CDR3 DNA reads TGTGCCAGCAGTTTAGACAGACCCCAAGAGACCCAGTACTTC. Protein product: CASSLDRPQETQYF.

The V call is TRBV20-1, the J call TRBJ1-1; no reliable D call. CDR3 length: 11 residues. Germline CDR1 reads DFQATT; CDR2 reads SNEGSKA (reference sequence). V lost 6 bases and J lost 11, with 16 bases in between. CDR3 amino acids: CSARRMTPAFF. The DNA for the CDR3 is TGCAGTGCCCGACGGATGACGCCGGCTTTCTTT.

The rearrangement links TRBV2 to TRBJ1-1; D gene ambiguous. The V gene lost 3 bases and the J gene lost 11 bases, with 10 bases spanning the gap. The CDR3 extends over 11 amino acids. Germline assignment: CDR1 SNHLY and CDR2 FYNNEI. The DNA of the CDR3 is TGTGCCAGCAGTGAGCAGGTTGCCGCTTTCTTT. This codes for CASSEQVAAFF.

This clone has just a few counts. DNA for the CDR3: TGTGCCAGCAGCTATTCTGGGGTTCCTGAAGCTTTCTTT. Its translation is CASSYSGVPEAFF. The chain uses TRBV6-5 and TRBJ1-1; D not resolved. CDR3 length: 13 residues. Trimming cost V 6 bases and J 6 bases, with 14 bases left between them. CDR1 MNHEY and CDR2 SVGAGI come from the germline V gene.

The gene calls are TRBV2 and TRBJ2-5; the D gene is possibly TRBD2 (5 bases). Germline assignment: CDR1 SNHLY and CDR2 FYNNEI. CDR3 length: 18 amino acids. V lost 8 bases to trimming and J lost 1 base, with 26 bases between them. The CDR3: CASLGIRRQREPQETQYF. The CDR3 bases are TGTGCCAGCCTCGGGATCCGCAGACAACGCGAGCCCCAAGAGACCCAGTACTTC.

This sequence joins TRBV18 and TRBJ2-3; 7 bases agree with TRBD1. J lost 0 bases, V lost 1 base, and 1 base had no gene match. Germline V CDR1 and CDR2: KGHSH, LQKENI. The CDR3 is made up of 15 amino acids. The CDR3: CASSPQGASTDTQYF. As DNA, the CDR3 is TGTGCCAGCTCACCACAGGGGGCTAGCACAGATACGCAGTATTTT.

This rearrangement joins TRBV10-3 to TRBJ2-5, with D uncertain. V lost 2 bases and J lost 10, with 14 bases in between. Germline CDR1 and CDR2: ENHRY and SYGVKD. CDR3 length equals 13 residues. The CDR3: CAISESPLTGQYF. The CDR3, as DNA: TGTGCCATCAGTGAGAGCCCGCTAACGGGCCAGTACTTC.

This clone was seen just once. The chain is built from TRBV29-1 and TRBJ2-4; the D gene is possibly TRBD2 (5 bases). The CDR3 totals 12 residues. V was shortened by 3 bases and J by 3 bases, with 6 bases between the two germline ends. From germline, CDR1 is SQVTM and CDR2 ANQGSEA. This CDR3 reads CSVDGGKNIQYF. CDR3 DNA: TGCAGCGTTGATGGAGGCAAAAACATTCAGTACTTC.

The chain is built from TRBV4-2 and TRBJ2-3; D possibly matches TRBD1 or TRBD2 (5 bases each). CDR1 LGHNA and CDR2 YNFKEQ come from the germline V gene. The CDR3 runs to 16 residues. Between the trimmed V and J ends, which lost 1 base and 5 bases, there was a span of 16 bases. CDR3 DNA sequence: TGTGCCAGCAGCCAAGTCGGGACCTCTAACAAAGATACGCAGTATTTT. Amino acids: CASSQVGTSNKDTQYF.

The chain recombines TRBV11-2 with TRBJ2-7, with a possible D match to TRBD1 (7 bases). Trimming took off 1 base at V and 4 bases at J, with 11 bases between the two ends. This CDR3 is 14 amino acids long. Germline lookup yields CDR1 SGHAT and CDR2 FQNNGV. DNA for the CDR3: TGTGCCAGCAGCTTAGCACAGGGGAGGTACGAGCAGTACTTC. This sequence encodes CASSLAQGRYEQYF.

This chain links TRBV4-3 with TRBJ2-3; weak D call: TRBD1 (6 bases). The CDR3 loop spans 18 amino acids. V shed 4 bases and J shed 5 bases, with 25 bases lying between them. Germline values: CDR1 LGHNA, CDR2 YSLEER. The CDR3 bases are TGCGCCAGCAGCCCTCAAAGGCTTACAGGGAATGGGGGAGATACGCAGTATTTT. Translated, it gives CASSPQRLTGNGGDTQYF.

The chain joins TRBV14 to TRBJ2-7; D not certain. CDR3 length: 15 amino acids. Germline CDR1 and CDR2: SGHDN and FVKESK. Trimming pared 4 bases from V and 0 bases from J, leaving 13 bases between. DNA of the CDR3: TGTGCCAGCAGCCCAGACCTACGGAGCTCCTACGAGCAGTACTTC. Its protein is CASSPDLRSSYEQYF.

On this clone itself: A read error may account for a junction end that differs from germline. This chain connects TRBV18 to TRBJ2-2, with unresolved D. The CDR3 sequence is 14 residues long. Germline CDR1 is KGHSH and CDR2 is LQKENI. This chain's CDR3 is CASSPQTNTGELFF. The CDR3 nucleotides are TGTGCCAGCTCCCCACAGACGAACACCGGGGAGCTGTTTTTT.

The chain links TRBV4-2 to TRBJ2-1; 7 positions match TRBD2. The ends lost 0 bases at V and 12 bases at J; junction bases unmatched: 14. The CDR3 runs 16 residues. Germline V gene data show CDR1 as LGHNA and CDR2 as YNFKEQ. The CDR3 coding sequence is TGTGCCAGCAGCCAAGAGGCCCTGGGGCGGGAGCTAGGGCAGTTCTTC. Translation gives CASSQEALGRELGQFF.

The rearrangement links TRBV19 to TRBJ1-4, with a weak D call TRBD1 (6 bases). CDR1 is LNHDA and CDR2 is SQIVND in the germline V gene (reference sequence). V was cut by 6 bases and J by 7 bases, with 15 bases left in between. The CDR3 length is 14 residues. DNA of the CDR3: TGTGCCAGTAGGACAGGATATGGTGGTGAAAAACTGTTTTTT. Its translation: CASRTGYGGEKLFF.

This chain links TRBV4-2 with TRBJ2-5; 9 positions agree with TRBD2. The CDR3 is 16 residues long. CDR1 and CDR2 (germline): LGHNA, YNFKEQ. Trimming removed 1 base from V and 6 bases from J; junction bases left unmatched: 9. CDR3 sequence: CASSQVRAGGVQTQYF. The CDR3 bases are TGTGCCAGCAGCCAAGTCCGAGCGGGGGGCGTCCAGACCCAGTACTTC.

This clone was detected once. The rearrangement joins TRBV7-8 to TRBJ2-1, with D hard to call. The CDR3 extends over 13 amino acids. Trimming took off 1 base at V and 9 bases at J, with 10 bases between the two ends. Germline V CDR1 and CDR2: SGHVS, FQNEAQ. The DNA for the CDR3 is TGTGCCAGCAGCTTAGTTGGGGTCGGTGAGCAGTTCTTC. Amino acid sequence: CASSLVGVGEQFF.

The chain joins TRBV5-6 to TRBJ2-1; D call uncertain. The V gene lost 4 bases and the J gene lost 7 bases, with 12 bases spanning the gap. The CDR3 extends over 13 amino acids. CDR1 SGHDT and CDR2 YYEEEE come from the germline V gene. The chain's CDR3 is CASSPVEWNEQFF. The CDR3 DNA reads TGTGCCAGCAGCCCGGTAGAGTGGAATGAGCAGTTCTTC.

J is TRBJ1-2 and V is TRBV7-9; tentative D call: TRBD1 (5 bases). This CDR3 comprises 15 residues. Germline V gene sequence: CDR1 SEHNR, CDR2 FQNEAQ (reference sequence). The V gene lost 5 bases and the J gene lost 5 bases, with 18 bases spanning the gap. CDR3 sequence reads: CASSPDGRVPYGYTF. In nucleotides, the CDR3 is TGTGCCAGCAGCCCCGACGGCAGGGTACCTTATGGCTACACCTTC.

The V call is TRBV9, the J call TRBJ2-5; the match to TRBD2 covers 14 bases. This CDR3 comprises 18 residues. V gave up 4 bases and J gave up 2 bases; unmatched junction bases: 10. CDR1 and CDR2 (germline): SGDLS, YYNGEE. CDR3 sequence reads: CASSPQLRLAGGQETQYF. DNA of the CDR3: TGTGCCAGCAGCCCTCAACTGCGACTAGCGGGGGGGCAAGAGACCCAGTACTTC.

The V gene is TRBV2, the J gene TRBJ2-7, with 9 positions matching TRBD2. After removal of 4 bases from V and 3 bases from J, the junction contained 4 bases not matched to a gene. Germline CDR1 is SNHLY and CDR2 is FYNNEI. The CDR3 runs 14 residues. The CDR3 bases are TGTGCCAGCAGTGTTAGCGGGAGAGACTACGAGCAGTACTTC. It translates to CASSVSGRDYEQYF.

This sequence joins TRBV29-1 and TRBJ2-3; D gene uncertain. Germline values: CDR1 SQVTM, CDR2 ANQGSEA. V lost 2 bases and J lost 0, with 12 bases in between. This CDR3 contains 15 residues. As DNA, the CDR3 is TGCAGCGTTGAAAGGTTGGGTGTAAGCACAGATACGCAGTATTTT. As protein: CSVERLGVSTDTQYF.

V gene TRBV27 combines with J gene TRBJ2-1; TRBD2 might be the D (5 bases). Trimming cost V 3 bases and J 7 bases, with 16 bases left between them. The CDR3 totals 15 residues. The germline CDR1 and CDR2 sequences are MNHEY and SMNVEV (reference sequence). CDR3 DNA sequence: TGTGCCAGCAGTTTTAGGACTGACCCTATGAATGAGCAGTTCTTC. Amino acid sequence: CASSFRTDPMNEQFF.

The chain uses TRBV6-5 and TRBJ2-5, with D tentatively TRBD2 (6 bases). The germline gives CDR1 MNHEY, CDR2 SVGAGI. The CDR3 length is 14 residues. Deletions cut 6 bases from V and 5 bases from J, with 16 bases between. The CDR3 here is CASRGDWAGETQYF. The CDR3 DNA reads TGTGCCAGCAGGGGGGATTGGGCGGGGGAGACCCAGTACTTC.

As for this clone: At one boundary the junction diverges from the germline segment, which might be a read error. This rearrangement joins TRBV6-5 to TRBJ1-5; possibly TRBD1 for D (6 bases). Per the germline V gene, CDR1 is MNHEY and CDR2 is SVGAGI. The CDR3 contains 15 residues. The CDR3 is CASSNSGARNQPQHF. The CDR3 nucleotides read TGTGCCAGCAGTAACTCAGGGGCGCGCAATCAGCCCCAGCATTTT.

The chain couples TRBV7-3 to TRBJ2-3; TRBD2 matches 7 bases. The CDR3 has 15 amino acids. The germline CDR1 and CDR2 sequences are SGHTA and FQGTGA. Germline trimming cut 5 bases from V and 1 base from J; bases unmatched to any gene: 6. CDR3 in DNA: TGTGCCAGCAGCCAAACTAGCGTGCGCACAGATACGCAGTATTTT. Residues: CASSQTSVRTDTQYF.